This TCR beta chain stems from a study of molecular identifiers for immune sequencing clone quantification. The overall study: Replicate RNA came from 20,000 or 100,000 naive CD8 cells and was split five ways, and four parts were sequenced.

TCR libraries were built in bulk with a published protocol and specific TCR primers. Each CDR3 protein gets one entry after TCRdb re-called the PCR reads with MiXCR. The sample includes some 91,000 distinct CDR3 sequences, approximately 25% of them seen just once. This clonotype has at least ten counts. The naive CD8 libraries originated from between roughly 20,000 and 1,100,000 sorted cells and drew on 10%, 30% or 50% RNA. The source material was naive CD8+ T cells from blood, with Jurkat cell RNA spiked in. As to subset: FACS-sorted CD8+CD4-CCR7+CD45RA+ naive T cells. The clonotype comes from a human donor in good health. Some libraries in this study had Jurkat cell RNA spiked in.

The CDR3 here is CASSYPASSYEQYF. The DNA for the CDR3 is TGTGCCAGCAGTTACCCGGCCAGCTCCTACGAGCAGTACTTC. This chain joins TRBV6-6 and TRBJ2-7; D gene uncertain. The CDR3 is 14 amino acids. V lost 2 bases and J 0 bases, leaving 8 bases between the germline ends. Germline CDR1 reads MNHNY; CDR2 reads SVGAGI (reference sequence).